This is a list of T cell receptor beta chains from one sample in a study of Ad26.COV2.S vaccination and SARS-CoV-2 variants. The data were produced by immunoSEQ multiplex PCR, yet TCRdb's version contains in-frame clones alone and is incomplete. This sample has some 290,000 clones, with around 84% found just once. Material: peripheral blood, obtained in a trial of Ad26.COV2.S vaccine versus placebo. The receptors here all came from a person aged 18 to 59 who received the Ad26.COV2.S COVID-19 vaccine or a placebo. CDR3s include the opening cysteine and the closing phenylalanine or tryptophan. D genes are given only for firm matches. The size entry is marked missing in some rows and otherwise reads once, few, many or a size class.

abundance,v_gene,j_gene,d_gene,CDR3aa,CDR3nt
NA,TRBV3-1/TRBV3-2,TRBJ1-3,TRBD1,CASSQPSTPGQGLYSGNTIYF,TGTGCCAGCAGCCAACCCTCTACCCCCGGACAGGGGCTTTACTCTGGAAACACCATATATTTT
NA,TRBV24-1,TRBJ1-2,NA,CATIEGQPYGYTF,TGTGCCACCATCGAGGGGCAGCCATATGGCTACACCTTC
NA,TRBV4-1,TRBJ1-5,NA,CASSQDPGGQPQHF,TGCGCCAGCAGCCAAGATCCGGGGGGTCAGCCCCAGCATTTT
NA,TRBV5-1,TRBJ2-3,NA,CASSLGDTQYF,TGCGCCAGCAGCTTGGGGGATACGCAGTATTTT
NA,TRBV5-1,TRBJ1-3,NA,CASSLTGFGGAGNTIYF,TGCGCCAGCAGCTTGACAGGTTTTGGGGGCGCTGGAAACACCATATATTTT
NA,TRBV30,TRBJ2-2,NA,CAWSGRGTGELFF,TGTGCCTGGAGTGGGAGGGGAACCGGGGAGCTGTTTTTT
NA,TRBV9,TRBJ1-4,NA,CASSVEWGNNEKLFF,TGTGCCAGCAGCGTAGAATGGGGAAATAATGAAAAACTGTTTTTT
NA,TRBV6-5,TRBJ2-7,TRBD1,CASSWDRATYEQYF,TGTGCCAGCAGTTGGGACAGAGCTACCTACGAGCAGTACTTC
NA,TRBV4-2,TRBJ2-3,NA,CASSQGSVETDTQYF,TGTGCCAGCAGCCAAGGTAGCGTGGAGACAGATACGCAGTATTTT
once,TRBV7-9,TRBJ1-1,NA,CASSLTAGNTEAFF,TGTGCCAGCAGCCTAACTGCAGGGAACACTGAAGCTTTCTTT
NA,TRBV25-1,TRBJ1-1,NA,CASSPTEGMNTEAFF,TGTGCCAGCAGTCCCACGGAGGGAATGAACACTGAAGCTTTCTTT
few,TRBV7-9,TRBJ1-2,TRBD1,CASTPGQGNYGYTF,TGTGCCAGCACCCCGGGACAGGGGAACTATGGCTACACCTTC
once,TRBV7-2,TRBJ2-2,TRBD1,CASRYRQGPTGELFF,TGTGCCAGCAGATATAGACAGGGGCCCACCGGGGAGCTGTTTTTT
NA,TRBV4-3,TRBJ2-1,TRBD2,CASSQEGTSFPNEQFF,TGCGCCAGCAGCCAAGAGGGGACTAGTTTCCCCAATGAGCAGTTCTTC
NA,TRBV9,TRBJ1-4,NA,CASSVMGATNEKLFF,TGTGCCAGCAGCGTCATGGGGGCGACTAATGAAAAACTGTTTTTT
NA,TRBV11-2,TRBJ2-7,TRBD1,CASTPGQQSSYEQYF,TGTGCCAGCACCCCGGGACAGCAAAGCTCCTACGAGCAGTACTTC
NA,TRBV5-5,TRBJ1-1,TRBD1,CATTGGMNTEAFF,TGTGCCACCACAGGGGGGATGAACACTGAAGCTTTCTTT
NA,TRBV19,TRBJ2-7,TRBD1,CASSITGQGIYEQYF,TGTGCCAGTAGTATCACGGGACAGGGGATCTACGAGCAGTACTTC
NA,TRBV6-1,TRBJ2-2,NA,CASSEHVKNGGIYTGELFF,TGTGCCAGCAGTGAACATGTGAAGAATGGGGGTATTTACACCGGGGAGCTGTTTTTT
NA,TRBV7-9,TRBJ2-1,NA,CASSQSDEQFF,TGTGCCAGCAGCCAGTCGGATGAGCAGTTCTTC
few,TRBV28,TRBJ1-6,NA,CASRFRAEYNSPLHF,TGTGCCAGCAGGTTCAGGGCAGAGTATAATTCACCCCTCCACTTT
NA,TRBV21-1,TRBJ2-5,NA,CASSKEPRGFQETQYF,TGTGCCAGCAGCAAAGAGCCCAGGGGGTTCCAAGAGACCCAGTACTTC
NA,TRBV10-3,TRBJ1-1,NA,CAISESEGTTEAFF,TGTGCCATCAGTGAGTCGGAGGGGACCACTGAAGCTTTCTTT
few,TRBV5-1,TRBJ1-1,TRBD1,CASSLGTGENTEAFF,TGCGCCAGCAGCTTAGGGACAGGGGAGAACACTGAAGCTTTCTTT
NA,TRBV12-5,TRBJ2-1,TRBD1,CASGPGQGSYNEQFF,TGTGCTAGTGGTCCCGGACAGGGAAGTTACAATGAGCAGTTCTTC
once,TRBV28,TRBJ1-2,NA,CASSLRGLYGYTF,TGTGCCAGCAGTTTAAGGGGTCTCTATGGCTACACCTTC
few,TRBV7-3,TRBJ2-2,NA,CASSPYVGGELFF,TGTGCCAGCAGTCCCTACGTAGGCGGGGAGCTGTTTTTT
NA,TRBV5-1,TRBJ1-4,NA,CASRGTPTNEKLFF,TGCGCCAGCAGGGGGACTCCAACTAATGAAAAACTGTTTTTT
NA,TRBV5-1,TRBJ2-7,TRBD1,CASSPDRLSSYEQYF,TGCGCCAGCAGCCCGGACAGGCTGAGCTCCTACGAGCAGTACTTC
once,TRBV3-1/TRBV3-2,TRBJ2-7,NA,CASSQGSILNEQYF,TGTGCCAGCAGCCAAGGGTCCATCCTGAACGAGCAGTACTTC
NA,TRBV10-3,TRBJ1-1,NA,CAISESKGPGLGAEAFF,TGTGCCATCAGTGAGTCGAAGGGCCCAGGGTTGGGCGCTGAAGCTTTCTTT
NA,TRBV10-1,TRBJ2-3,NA,CASRASGTDTQYF,TGCGCCAGCAGGGCTAGCGGCACAGATACGCAGTATTTT
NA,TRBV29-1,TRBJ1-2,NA,CSAGGGRQDYGYTF,TGCAGCGCCGGGGGCGGCCGACAGGACTATGGCTACACCTTC
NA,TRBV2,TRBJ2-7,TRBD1,CATGGTYEQYF,TGTGCCACAGGGGGAACCTACGAGCAGTACTTC
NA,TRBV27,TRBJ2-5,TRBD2,CASSPPRLAGVETQYF,TGTGCCAGCAGCCCTCCCCGACTAGCGGGGGTAGAGACCCAGTACTTC
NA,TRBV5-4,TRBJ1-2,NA,CASSLGRGANYGYTF,TGTGCCAGCAGCTTGGGCCGGGGGGCTAACTATGGCTACACCTTC
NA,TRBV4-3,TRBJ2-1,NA,CASSRMGEGGVKFF,TGCGCCAGCAGCCGCATGGGCGAGGGTGGTGTGAAGTTCTTC
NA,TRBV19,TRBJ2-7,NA,CASKTGIGAYEQYF,TGTGCCAGTAAAACAGGGATAGGAGCCTACGAGCAGTACTTC
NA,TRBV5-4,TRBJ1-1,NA,CASSLISTVGSEAFF,TGTGCCAGCAGCCTCATTTCGACAGTTGGGTCTGAAGCTTTCTTT
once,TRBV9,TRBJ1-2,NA,CASSPSGTARYGYTF,TGTGCCAGCAGCCCTTCCGGGACGGCTCGCTATGGCTACACCTTC
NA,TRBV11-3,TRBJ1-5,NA,CASRSRQNNQPQHF,TGTGCCAGCAGGTCCAGACAGAACAATCAGCCCCAGCATTTT
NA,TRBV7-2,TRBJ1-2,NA,CASSLLGADYGYTF,TGTGCCAGCAGCTTATTGGGGGCCGACTATGGCTACACCTTC
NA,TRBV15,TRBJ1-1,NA,CATSRDLGEAFF,TGTGCCACCAGCAGAGATTTGGGTGAAGCTTTCTTT
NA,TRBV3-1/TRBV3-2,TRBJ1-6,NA,CASSQDMGKGSALHF,TGTGCCAGCAGCCAAGACATGGGAAAAGGCTCAGCCCTCCACTTT
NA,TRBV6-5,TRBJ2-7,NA,CASSPRATGSYEQYF,TGTGCCAGCAGTCCCCGGGCGACAGGATCCTACGAGCAGTACTTC
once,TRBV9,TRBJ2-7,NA,CASSGPMGYEQYF,TGTGCCAGCAGCGGTCCGATGGGTTACGAGCAGTACTTC
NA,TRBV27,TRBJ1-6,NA,CASSLRDGYNSPLHF,TGTGCCAGCAGCCTCCGGGACGGCTATAATTCACCCCTCCACTTT